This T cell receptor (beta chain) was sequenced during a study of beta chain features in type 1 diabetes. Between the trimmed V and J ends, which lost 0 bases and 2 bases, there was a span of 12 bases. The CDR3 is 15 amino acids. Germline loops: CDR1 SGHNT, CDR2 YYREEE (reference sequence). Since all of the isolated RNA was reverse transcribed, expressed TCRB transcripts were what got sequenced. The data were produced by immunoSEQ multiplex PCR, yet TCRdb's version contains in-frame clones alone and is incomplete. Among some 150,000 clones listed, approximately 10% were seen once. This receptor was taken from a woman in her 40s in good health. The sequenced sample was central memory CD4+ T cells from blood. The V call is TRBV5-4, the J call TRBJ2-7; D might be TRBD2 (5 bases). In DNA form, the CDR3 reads TGTGCCAGCAGCTTGGATCCGACTATTACCTACGAGCAGTACTTC. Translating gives CASSLDPTITYEQYF. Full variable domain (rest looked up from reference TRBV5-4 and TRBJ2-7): ETGVTQSPTHLIKTRGQQVTLRCSSQSGHNTVSWYQQALGQGPQFIFQYYREEENGRGNFPPRFSGLQFPNYSSELNVNALELDDSALYLCASSLDPTITYEQYFGPGTRLTVT.